This T cell receptor beta chain was retrieved from a study of T cell changes during pregnancy in multiple sclerosis. Only in-frame clones appear in the TCRdb table, and some are missing; sequencing was by immunoSEQ multiplex PCR. Of about 75,000 clones listed, 80% to 95% are singletons. This CDR3 is 13 amino acids long. The germline V gene has CDR1 MDHEN and CDR2 SYDVKM. V lost 3 bases, J lost 4 bases, and 2 bases stayed unmatched. The specimen was CD4+ T cells from peripheral blood mononuclear cells, collected before pregnancy. The rearrangement uses TRBV28 and TRBJ1-2; 7 nucleotides agree with TRBD1. The TCR was taken from a female donor with multiple sclerosis, enrolled in a pregnancy study. CDR3 nucleotide sequence: TGTGCCAGCAGTTTTGCAGGGGGCTATGGCTACACCTTC. Translating gives CASSFAGGYGYTF.